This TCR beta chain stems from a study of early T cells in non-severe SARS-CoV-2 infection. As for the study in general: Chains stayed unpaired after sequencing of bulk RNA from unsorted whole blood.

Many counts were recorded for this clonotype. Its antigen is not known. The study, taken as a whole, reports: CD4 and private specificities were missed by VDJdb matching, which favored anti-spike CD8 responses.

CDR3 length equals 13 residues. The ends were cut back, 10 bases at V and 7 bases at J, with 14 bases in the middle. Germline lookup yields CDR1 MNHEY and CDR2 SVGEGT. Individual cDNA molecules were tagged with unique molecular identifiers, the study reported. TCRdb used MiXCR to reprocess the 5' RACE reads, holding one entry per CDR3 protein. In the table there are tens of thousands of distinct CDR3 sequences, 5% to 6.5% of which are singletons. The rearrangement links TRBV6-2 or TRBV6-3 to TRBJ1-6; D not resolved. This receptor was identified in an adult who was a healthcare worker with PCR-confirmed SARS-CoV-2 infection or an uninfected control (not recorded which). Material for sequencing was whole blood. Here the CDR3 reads CATERVGNSPLHF. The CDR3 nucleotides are TGTGCCACCGAGAGAGTTGGCAATTCACCCCTCCACTTT.